These T cell receptor beta chains were read from a single sample in a study of T cell responses to AZD1222 COVID-19 vaccine. The protocol was immunoSEQ multiplex PCR, while the TCRdb copy is restricted to in-frame clones and leaves out a portion. The sample shows roughly 30,000 clones, roughly 74% of them seen only once. Here the sequenced sample was peripheral blood, taken 28 days after the second AZD1222 dose. These receptor sequences come from an adult who received the AZD1222 COVID-19 vaccine. Both conserved end residues are part of each CDR3. The D gene is left open where the match is weak. Part of the rows lack a size; the others show once, few, many or a class for expanded clones.

TRBJ2-3	.	15	.	TRBV7-9	CASSEGGLGTDTQYF	TGTGCCAGCAGCGAGGGGGGACTCGGCACAGATACGCAGTATTTT
TRBJ2-7	.	14	.	TRBV10-2	CASSRDVASYEQYF	TGCGCCAGCAGCCGGGACGTGGCCTCCTACGAGCAGTACTTC
TRBJ1-2	.	13	.	TRBV3-1/TRBV3-2	CASSQESAYGYTF	TGTGCCAGCAGCCAAGAATCGGCCTATGGCTACACCTTC
TRBJ2-2	.	13	few	TRBV7-7	CASSSGETGELFF	TGTGCCAGCAGCTCGGGAGAGACCGGGGAGCTGTTTTTT
TRBJ2-3	.	12	.	TRBV27	CASSSITDTQYF	TGTGCCAGCAGTTCTATCACAGATACGCAGTATTTT
TRBJ1-6	.	12	.	TRBV12-3/TRBV12-4	CASSPDNSPLHF	TGTGCCAGCAGTCCCGATAATTCACCCCTCCACTTT
TRBJ1-5	.	16	.	TRBV27	CASSLSNIHSNQPQHF	TGTGCCAGCAGTTTATCGAATATCCATAGCAATCAGCCCCAGCATTTT
TRBJ1-2	TRBD1	14	once	TRBV27	CASARGRGLNGYTF	TGTGCCAGCGCTCGGGGCAGGGGGCTTAATGGCTACACCTTC
TRBJ1-4	TRBD1	13	.	TRBV3-1/TRBV3-2	CASSQGTGRLLFF	TGTGCCAGCAGCCAAGGGACAGGCAGGTTACTGTTTTTT
TRBJ1-5	.	15	.	TRBV6-5	CASRAGMRSNQPQHF	TGTGCCAGCAGGGCGGGGATGAGGAGCAATCAGCCCCAGCATTTT
TRBJ2-6	.	15	few	TRBV5-1	CASSLTISGANVLTF	TGCGCCAGCAGCCTAACGATCTCTGGGGCCAACGTCCTGACTTTC
TRBJ2-2	.	14	.	TRBV11-2	CASSATRNTGELFF	TGTGCCAGCAGCGCCACAAGGAACACCGGGGAGCTGTTTTTT
TRBJ2-2	.	14	few	TRBV7-3	CASSMTLRGGELFF	TGTGCCAGCAGCATGACTCTTCGGGGCGGGGAGCTGTTTTTT
TRBJ2-3	.	15	.	TRBV27	CASSLFGQVEITQYF	TGTGCCAGCAGTTTATTCGGGCAGGTTGAGATTACGCAGTATTTT
TRBJ2-3	.	15	.	TRBV6-5	CASSYYGTPTDTQYF	TGTGCCAGCAGTTACTACGGGACTCCCACAGATACGCAGTATTTT
TRBJ1-2	.	14	.	TRBV24-1	CATNRRQQVNGYTF	TGTGCCACTAATCGCAGGCAGCAGGTTAACGGCTACACCTTC
TRBJ1-2	.	12	.	TRBV7-2	CASSLSLMGYTF	TGTGCCAGCAGCCTTTCTCTGATGGGCTACACCTTC
TRBJ2-3	TRBD1	16	.	TRBV9	CASSGERGLSTDTQYF	TGTGCCAGCAGCGGCGAAAGGGGGCTCAGTACAGATACGCAGTATTTT
TRBJ2-2	TRBD2	15	.	TRBV29-1	CSASGLAGYTGELFF	TGCAGCGCCTCTGGACTAGCGGGATATACCGGGGAGCTGTTTTTT
TRBJ1-2	TRBD1	14	.	TRBV10-3	CAISAGTGNYGYTF	TGTGCCATCAGCGCCGGGACAGGGAACTATGGCTACACCTTC
TRBJ1-1	.	17	.	TRBV5-5	CASSFGTYLARNTEAFF	TGTGCCAGCAGCTTCGGGACATACCTAGCGAGGAACACTGAAGCTTTCTTT
TRBJ2-1	TRBD2	14	.	TRBV11-2	CASTGTSVGNEQFF	TGTGCCAGCACCGGGACTAGCGTCGGGAATGAGCAGTTCTTC
TRBJ2-2	.	14	.	TRBV13	CASSVRANTGELFF	TGTGCCAGCAGCGTCCGTGCGAACACCGGGGAGCTGTTTTTT
TRBJ2-4	TRBD1	14	.	TRBV5-1	CASSLTGDKNIQYF	TGCGCCAGCAGCTTGACAGGGGACAAAAACATTCAGTACTTC
TRBJ2-3	.	14	.	TRBV5-1	CASSLVIATDTQYF	TGCGCCAGCAGCTTGGTTATCGCCACAGATACGCAGTATTTT
TRBJ1-2	TRBD1	13	.	TRBV29-1	CSVERGARGGYTF	TGCAGCGTTGAACGCGGCGCCAGGGGGGGCTACACCTTC
TRBJ1-1	.	15	.	TRBV7-2	CASSLVGHGDTEAFF	TGTGCCAGCAGCTTAGTAGGGCACGGGGACACTGAAGCTTTCTTT
TRBJ2-2	.	13	once	TRBV7-9	CASSLRDTGELFF	TGTGCCAGCAGCTTAAGGGACACCGGGGAGCTGTTTTTT
TRBJ2-5	.	10	.	TRBV18	CASSPETQYF	TGTGCCAGCTCACCCGAGACCCAGTACTTC
TRBJ2-7	.	15	.	TRBV11-2	CASTQQAQSRYEQYF	TGTGCCAGCACCCAGCAGGCACAGAGTAGGTACGAGCAGTACTTC
TRBJ2-5	.	14	.	TRBV2	CASSEVGARETQYF	TGTGCCAGCAGTGAAGTGGGGGCCCGAGAGACCCAGTACTTC
TRBJ2-1	.	15	.	TRBV6-5	CASSYSIISYNEQFF	TGTGCCAGCAGTTACTCTATAATCTCCTACAATGAGCAGTTCTTC
TRBJ2-4	TRBD1	16	.	TRBV9	CASSVGQGVDKNIQYF	TGTGCCAGCAGCGTAGGACAGGGGGTGGACAAAAACATTCAGTACTTC